Each of the 31 T cell receptor beta chains below was sequenced from the same sample in a study of blood T cell repertoires in COVID-19. TCRdb keeps only in-frame clones here, not all; method: immunoSEQ multiplex PCR. Here the sample spans about 100,000 clones, 86% being singletons. Material for sequencing was peripheral blood. The origin of the receptors is a man older than 75 with acute or convalescent COVID-19.

This sequence joins TRBV7-9 and TRBJ2-7; 14 bases align to TRBD2. The ends lost 1 base at V and 4 bases at J; junction bases unmatched: 12. The CDR3 covers 19 residues. Germline CDR1 reads SEHNR; CDR2 reads FQNEAQ (reference sequence). CDR3 nucleotides: TGTGCCAGCAGCTTAGTCCGCGGAACGGGGACTAGCGGGAGTTACGAGCAGTACTTC. Amino acid sequence: CASSLVRGTGTSGSYEQYF.

This chain links TRBV7-9 with TRBJ1-2; possibly TRBD1 for D (5 bases). CDR1 is SEHNR, CDR2 FQNEAQ, per germline (reference sequence). Trimming took 5 bases from V and 4 from J, leaving 17 bases between them. There are 15 residues in the CDR3. The CDR3 DNA follows: TGTGCCAGCAGCCACCGGGACGGGAGACCCTATGGCTACACCTTC. Protein: CASSHRDGRPYGYTF.

J is TRBJ2-3 and V is TRBV5-1, with 9 bases lining up with TRBD2. The V and J ends lost 4 bases and 3 bases, in that order; junction bases with no gene match: 15. The CDR3 spans 18 residues. Looked up from germline, CDR1 is SGHRS and CDR2 is YFSETQ. CDR3 DNA: TGCGCCAGCAGCATTGGGTCCTCTAGCGGGATGAGAACAGATACGCAGTATTTT. Protein sequence: CASSIGSSSGMRTDTQYF. Together with reference TRBV5-1 and TRBJ2-3, the CDR3 gives the full variable domain: KAGVTQTPRYLIKTRGQQVTLSCSPISGHRSVSWYQQTPGQGLQFLFEYFSETQRNKGNFPGRFSGRQFSNSRSEMNVSTLELGDSALYLCASSIGSSSGMRTDTQYFGPGTRLTVL.

Comments on this clone: This may arise from a read error, as a much more abundant clone is one base away. The chain is built from TRBV5-4 and TRBJ1-6, with D hard to call. Germline CDR1 reads SGHNT; CDR2 reads YYREEE (reference sequence). This CDR3 has 15 amino acids. V lost 0 bases, J lost 0 bases, and 4 bases lay in between. The CDR3 loop reads CASSLGSSYNSPLHF. In nucleotides, the CDR3 is TGTGCCAGCAGCTTGGGGAGCTCCTATAATTCACCCCTCCACTTT.

This sequence joins TRBV6-2 or TRBV6-3 and TRBJ2-1; 15 bases match TRBD2. V lost 6 bases and J lost 2; bases outside the gene matches: 5. The CDR3 is 17 residues long. Germline CDR1 and CDR2: MNHEY and SVGEGT. The CDR3 is CASSAGLAGGPYNEQFF. The CDR3 bases are TGTGCCAGCAGCGCGGGACTAGCGGGAGGTCCCTACAATGAGCAGTTCTTC.

The chain combines TRBV11-3 with TRBJ2-1; 10 nucleotides align to TRBD2. The CDR3 extends over 18 amino acids. CDR1 is SGHNT and CDR2 is YENEEA in the germline V gene. The J segment lost 3 bases and the V segment lost 1 base, leaving 9 bases of the junction unmatched. The CDR3 loop reads CASSLGTGTSESYNEQFF. CDR3 coding DNA: TGTGCCAGCAGCTTAGGGACTGGGACTAGCGAAAGCTACAATGAGCAGTTCTTC.

This clone was seen once. This sequence joins TRBV19 and TRBJ2-7; tentative D call: TRBD1 (6 bases). V lost 4 bases, J lost 2 bases, and 15 bases lay in between. The CDR3 totals 15 residues. CDR1 LNHDA and CDR2 SQIVND come from the germline V gene (reference sequence). The CDR3 reads CASSRSTGSPYEQYF. As DNA, the CDR3 is TGTGCCAGTAGTAGGTCGACAGGTTCACCCTACGAGCAGTACTTC.

The J gene is TRBJ2-3, the V gene TRBV28, with D perhaps matching TRBD1 (5 bases). Trimming shortened V by 4 bases and J by 0 bases, and 8 bases separated the two germline ends. The CDR3 consists of 14 residues. The germline V gene has CDR1 MDHEN and CDR2 SYDVKM. The CDR3 sequence is CASSSQVSTDTQYF. The CDR3 region has the DNA TGTGCCAGCAGTTCACAGGTTAGCACAGATACGCAGTATTTT.

This sequence joins TRBV10-3 and TRBJ2-6; the match to TRBD1 covers 10 bases. Germline V gene sequence: CDR1 ENHRY, CDR2 SYGVKD. CDR3 length: 16 residues. J lost 0 bases, V lost 4 bases, and 0 bases had no gene match. CDR3 sequence (DNA): TGTGCCATCAGTGGGACAGGGGGCTCTGGGGCCAACGTCCTGACTTTC. This gives the protein CAISGTGGSGANVLTF.

In DNA, the CDR3 is TGCGCCAGCAGCTTGGAAGGACTCTACGAGCAGTACTTC. It specifies CASSLEGLYEQYF. V usage is TRBV5-1 and J usage is TRBJ2-7, with D maybe TRBD2 (5 bases). Trimming shortened V by 0 bases and J by 3 bases, and 7 bases separated the two germline ends. The CDR3 runs to 13 residues. Germline values: CDR1 SGHRS, CDR2 YFSETQ. The variable domain in full, completed from reference TRBV5-1 and TRBJ2-7, reads KAGVTQTPRYLIKTRGQQVTLSCSPISGHRSVSWYQQTPGQGLQFLFEYFSETQRNKGNFPGRFSGRQFSNSRSEMNVSTLELGDSALYLCASSLEGLYEQYFGPGTRLTVT.

This chain links TRBV11-2 with TRBJ2-5, with 10 bases matching TRBD1. The germline gives CDR1 SGHAT, CDR2 FQNNGV. The CDR3 is 14 residues long. Unmatched junction bases numbered 5, after V lost 5 bases and J lost 5 bases. This chain's CDR3 is CASSRDRGSETQYF. In nucleotides, the CDR3 is TGTGCCAGCAGCAGGGACAGGGGTTCGGAGACCCAGTACTTC.

The chain joins TRBV18 to TRBJ1-5; 11 bases fit TRBD1. Trimming at V came to 3 bases and at J to 6 bases, leaving 4 bases not matched to a gene. The germline gives CDR1 KGHSH, CDR2 LQKENI. The CDR3 length is 15 residues. The CDR3 bases are TGTGCCAGCTCACCCCCCGGGACAGGGGGTCAGCCCCAGCATTTT. The encoded protein is CASSPPGTGGQPQHF.

This clone was counted once. The chain has TRBV28 and TRBJ2-7; 9 bases are a match to TRBD2. Germline V gives CDR1 MDHEN, CDR2 SYDVKM. The CDR3 has 14 amino acids. The V gene end was trimmed by 6 bases and the J gene end by 5 bases; junction bases not matched to a gene: 8. Written as DNA, the CDR3 is TGTGCCAGCAGGATAGCGGGAGACAGGAACGAGCAGTACTTC. This encodes CASRIAGDRNEQYF.

The chain has TRBV20-1 and TRBJ1-2; D uncertain. This CDR3 region has 11 residues. CDR1 is DFQATT and CDR2 is SNEGSKA in the germline V gene (reference sequence). V was clipped by 0 bases and J by 6 bases, with 5 bases between them. This chain's CDR3 is CSARDYNGYTF. The CDR3 DNA sequence: TGCAGTGCTAGAGATTACAATGGCTACACCTTC.

V usage is TRBV7-2 and J usage is TRBJ2-1, with 11 bases identical to TRBD2. This CDR3 is built from 15 residues. Trimming cost V 6 bases and J 6 bases; bases outside gene matches: 7. Germline assignment: CDR1 SGHTA and CDR2 FQGNSA. This CDR3 reads CASSQLAGAGNEQFF. The CDR3 nucleotides read TGTGCCAGCAGTCAACTAGCGGGAGCGGGCAATGAGCAGTTCTTC.

The gene calls are TRBV18 and TRBJ2-1; TRBD2 matches at 8 bases. The CDR3 spans 13 residues. CDR1 KGHSH and CDR2 LQKENI come from the germline V gene. V lost 7 bases and J lost 6; bases outside the gene matches: 5. The CDR3 DNA reads TGTGCCAGCTACGGGACTAGTTCCAATGAGCAGTTCTTC. Translated, it gives CASYGTSSNEQFF.

This sequence joins TRBV7-2 and TRBJ2-4; D not resolved. V dropped 1 base and J dropped 0 bases, with 10 bases sitting between them. The CDR3 runs 16 residues. Germline V gene sequence: CDR1 SGHTA, CDR2 FQGNSA. The CDR3 region has the DNA TGTGCCAGCAGCTTAGAGCCTGATCTAGCCAAAAACATTCAGTACTTC. This encodes CASSLEPDLAKNIQYF.

The chain joins TRBV24-1 to TRBJ1-1; tentative D call: TRBD1 (5 bases). V was shortened by 2 bases and J by 3 bases, with 9 bases between the two germline ends. Germline V lookup: CDR1 KGHDR, CDR2 SFDVKD. The CDR3 consists of 14 residues. CDR3 in amino acids: CATSDSGGDTEAFF. In nucleotides, the CDR3 is TGTGCCACCAGTGATTCCGGGGGGGACACTGAAGCTTTCTTT.

CDR3 sequence reads: CASTGTGRDTQYF. In nucleotides, the CDR3 is TGTGCCAGCACCGGGACAGGGAGGGATACGCAGTATTTT. This rearrangement joins TRBV2 to TRBJ2-3; TRBD1 matches 9 bases. The junction had 5 bases not matched to a gene; V was cut back by 7 bases and J by 6 bases. The CDR3 contains 13 residues. Germline CDR1 SNHLY, CDR2 FYNNEI.

This sequence joins TRBV12-3 or TRBV12-4 and TRBJ2-1; 9 bases fit TRBD2. This CDR3 has 13 amino acids. Trimming removed 8 bases from V and 7 bases from J; junction bases left unmatched: 6. The CDR3, as DNA: TGTGCCAGCCAAACTAGCGGGTTTAATGAGCAGTTCTTC. Protein sequence: CASQTSGFNEQFF.

This clone has a handful of counts. The genes are TRBV2 and TRBJ2-1, with 7 bases that match TRBD1. The V gene end was trimmed by 7 bases and the J gene end by 5 bases; junction bases not matched to a gene: 5. In germline, CDR1 is SNHLY, CDR2 FYNNEI. The CDR3 extends over 13 amino acids. CDR3 in amino acids: CASTEDRNNEQFF. The CDR3 region has the DNA TGTGCCAGCACCGAGGACAGGAACAATGAGCAGTTCTTC. Variable domain in full (rest from reference TRBV2 and TRBJ2-1): EPEVTQTPSHQVTQMGQEVILRCVPISNHLYFYWYRQILGQKVEFLVSFYNNEISEKSEIFDDQFSVERPDGSNFTLKIRSTKLEDSAMYFCASTEDRNNEQFFGPGTRLTVL.

The chain has TRBV25-1 and TRBJ1-4, with a weak D call TRBD1 (5 bases). The CDR3 has 15 amino acids. Trimming stripped 3 bases from V and 6 bases from J, with 14 bases between. Germline loops: CDR1 MGHDK, CDR2 SYGVNS. CDR3 sequence (DNA): TGTGCCAGCAGTGATCTAACGGACATTGATGAAAAACTGTTTTTT. Translated, it gives CASSDLTDIDEKLFF. The full variable domain, completed using reference TRBV25-1 and TRBJ1-4, is EADIYQTPRYLVIGTGKKITLECSQTMGHDKMYWYQQDPGMELHLIHYSYGVNSTEKGDLSSESTVSRIRTEHFPLTLESARPSHTSQYLCASSDLTDIDEKLFFGSGTQLSVL.

This clone was observed a single time. The chain uses TRBV9 and TRBJ2-2, with D unclear. The CDR3 covers 15 residues. Per germline, CDR1 SGDLS and CDR2 YYNGEE. Trimming took off 0 bases at V and 4 bases at J, with 10 bases between the two ends. The CDR3 DNA follows: TGTGCCAGCAGCGTAGCTCCGAGAGCCACCGGGGAGCTGTTTTTT. Translated: CASSVAPRATGELFF.

The chain has TRBV7-2 and TRBJ1-1, with a possible D match to TRBD1 (5 bases). Germline loops: CDR1 SGHTA, CDR2 FQGNSA. V was trimmed by 5 bases and J by 1 base, leaving 11 bases between them. CDR3 length: 14 residues. CDR3 sequence reads: CASSLRTQNTEAFF. The CDR3 DNA reads as TGTGCCAGCAGCCTCCGGACACAGAACACTGAAGCTTTCTTT.

The chain uses TRBV6-6 and TRBJ1-1, with D maybe TRBD1 (6 bases). The CDR3 totals 14 residues. Looked up from germline, CDR1 is MNHNY and CDR2 is SVGAGI (reference sequence). V lost 6 bases and J lost 1, with 12 bases in between. The DNA for the CDR3 is TGTGCCAGCAGGTTACAGGGCACGAACACTGAAGCTTTCTTT. Translated: CASRLQGTNTEAFF.

V gene TRBV27 combines with J gene TRBJ2-3; possible D gene TRBD2, 6 bases. Trimming shortened V by 4 bases and J by 4 bases, and 15 bases separated the two germline ends. There are 15 residues in the CDR3. Germline V gene sequence: CDR1 MNHEY, CDR2 SMNVEV (reference sequence). CDR3: CASSWRRGFPDTQYF. CDR3 nucleotide sequence: TGTGCCAGCAGTTGGAGGAGGGGTTTTCCAGATACGCAGTATTTT.

This rearrangement joins TRBV5-5 to TRBJ2-5, with D perhaps TRBD1 (6 bases). Trimming cost V 4 bases and J 3 bases, with 22 bases left between them. This CDR3 region has 17 residues. Germline V gene data show CDR1 as SGHKS and CDR2 as YYEKEE (reference sequence). CDR3 coding DNA: TGTGCCAGCAGCCAAGGTGGGGGCTCATTTGTGGAAGAGACCCAGTACTTC. This encodes CASSQGGGSFVEETQYF.

The rearrangement joins TRBV30 to TRBJ2-2, with TRBD2 matching over 7 bases. J lost 7 bases, V lost 4 bases, and 9 bases had no gene match. Germline V gene lookup returns CDR1 GTSNPN and CDR2 SVGIG (reference sequence). The CDR3 is 14 amino acids. The CDR3 DNA is TGTGCCTGGACCCCGACTAGCAGAGGCGGGGAGCTGTTTTTT. It is translated as CAWTPTSRGGELFF. The whole variable domain, remainder taken from reference TRBV30 and TRBJ2-2, is SQTIHQWPATLVQPVGSPLSLECTVEGTSNPNLYWYRQAAGRGLQLLFYSVGIGQISSEVPQNLSASRPQDRQFILSSKKLLLSDSGFYLCAWTPTSRGGELFFGEGSRLTVL.

The CDR3 DNA follows: TGTGCCAGCAGCCAAGAAACTAGCGGGAGGGCCTTGTCCTACAATGAGCAGTTCTTC. The encoded protein is CASSQETSGRALSYNEQFF. V gene TRBV3-1 (or the pseudogene TRBV3-2) combines with J gene TRBJ2-1; 13 bases are shared with TRBD2. The germline gives CDR1 LGHDT, CDR2 YNNKEL (reference sequence). This CDR3 is built from 19 residues. The trim removed 0 bases at V and 1 base at J, leaving 6 bases unmatched.

V and J are TRBV6-6 and TRBJ2-2, with 8 bases aligning to TRBD1. Unmatched junction bases numbered 6, after V lost 7 bases and J lost 5 bases. This CDR3 region has 14 residues. Per germline, CDR1 MNHNY and CDR2 SVGAGI (reference sequence). The CDR3: CASTGTGGTGELFF. DNA of the CDR3: TGTGCCAGCACAGGGACAGGCGGAACCGGGGAGCTGTTTTTT.

CDR3 nucleotide sequence: TGTGCCAGCAGTTTTGAGCGGGACAGGGGAACCTTAAATCAGCCCCAGCATTTT. This gives the protein CASSFERDRGTLNQPQHF. The genes are TRBV28 and TRBJ1-5; TRBD1 agrees at 10 bases. Germline values: CDR1 MDHEN, CDR2 SYDVKM. The CDR3 is 18 residues long. Trimming at V came to 3 bases and at J to 4 bases, leaving 12 bases not matched to a gene. The variable domain in full, completed from reference TRBV28 and TRBJ1-5, reads DVKVTQSSRYLVKRTGEKVFLECVQDMDHENMFWYRQDPGLGLRLIYFSYDVKMKEKGDIPEGYSVSREKKERFSLILESASTNQTSMYLCASSFERDRGTLNQPQHFGDGTRLSIL.